Below are 22 T cell receptor beta chains sequenced from a single sample in a study of blood T cell repertoires in COVID-19. Profiled with immunoSEQ multiplex PCR; TCRdb holds only in-frame clones, not every one. This sample has about 85,000 clones, with 90% found just once. The sample consisted of peripheral blood. The receptors were sampled from a woman of 80 years or more with active or convalescent COVID-19.

The rearrangement uses TRBV3-1 (or the pseudogene TRBV3-2) and TRBJ2-1; 9 bases agree with TRBD2. With V trimmed by 4 bases and J by 8 bases, 9 bases remained unmatched. The CDR3 contains 15 residues. The germline CDR1 and CDR2 sequences are LGHDT and YNNKEL (reference sequence). The CDR3 DNA follows: TGTGCCAGCAGCCTTAACCCCCGGACTAGCGATGAGCAGTTCTTC. Protein sequence: CASSLNPRTSDEQFF.

The chain combines TRBV13 with TRBJ1-6; D is undetermined. Trimming stripped 5 bases from V and 8 bases from J, with 13 bases between. Looked up from germline, CDR1 is PRHDT and CDR2 is FYEKMQ (reference sequence). This CDR3 is 14 amino acids long. CDR3 protein: CASSQGSGDSPLHF. In DNA form, the CDR3 reads TGTGCCAGCAGCCAAGGCAGCGGGGATTCACCCCTCCACTTT. The whole variable domain, filled in from reference TRBV13 and TRBJ1-6, reads AAGVIQSPRHLIKEKRETATLKCYPIPRHDTVYWYQQGPGQDPQFLISFYEKMQSDKGSIPDRFSAQQFSDYHSELNMSSLELGDSALYFCASSQGSGDSPLHFGNGTRLTVT.

V gene TRBV5-1 combines with J gene TRBJ1-4; TRBD1 aligns across 8 bases. The CDR3 covers 14 residues. After removal of 4 bases from V and 8 bases from J, the junction contained 7 bases not matched to a gene. Germline lookup yields CDR1 SGHRS and CDR2 YFSETQ. This chain's CDR3 is CASSPGQGSEKLFF. CDR3 bases: TGCGCCAGCAGCCCCGGACAGGGAAGCGAAAAACTGTTTTTT.

The rearrangement links TRBV25-1 to TRBJ2-6; tentatively, D is TRBD1 (6 bases). This CDR3 spans 14 amino acids. CDR1 and CDR2 from the germline V gene are MGHDK and SYGVNS. V gave up 6 bases and J gave up 0 bases, with 6 bases separating them. CDR3 sequence (DNA): TGTGCCAGCAGCAGGGGCTCTGGGGCCAACGTCCTGACTTTC. This sequence encodes CASSRGSGANVLTF.

The chain combines TRBV6-6 with TRBJ1-1; TRBD1 agrees at 10 bases. The germline V gene has CDR1 MNHNY and CDR2 SVGAGI (reference sequence). V shed 6 bases and J 4 bases; nucleotides not matched to a gene: 5. CDR3 length equals 14 residues. CDR3 in DNA: TGTGCCAGCAGGATCCGGGACAGGGGCACTGAAGCTTTCTTT. Its protein is CASRIRDRGTEAFF.

The chain combines TRBV5-1 with TRBJ1-2; 10 bases line up with TRBD1. Germline V gene lookup returns CDR1 SGHRS and CDR2 YFSETQ. CDR3 length: 16 residues. J gave up 2 bases and V 3 bases, and 7 bases lay outside the gene matches. CDR3 DNA: TGCGCCAGCAGCTCCTACCGGGACAGGGGAAACTATGGCTACACCTTC. It specifies CASSSYRDRGNYGYTF.

This chain connects TRBV29-1 to TRBJ2-1, with D maybe TRBD2 (6 bases). This CDR3 is 13 amino acids long. Trimming cost V 6 bases and J 2 bases, with 11 bases left between them. Per the germline V gene, CDR1 is SQVTM and CDR2 is ANQGSEA. The CDR3 here is CSVRESAYNEQFF. For the CDR3, the DNA is TGCAGCGTCCGGGAGAGCGCCTACAATGAGCAGTTCTTC.

The V call is TRBV7-2, the J call TRBJ2-7; 11 bases agree with TRBD1. The germline CDR1 and CDR2 sequences are SGHTA and FQGNSA. The CDR3 contains 15 residues. V trimming: 6 bases; J trimming: 6 bases; junction bases outside the gene matches: 10. The CDR3 region is CASRQSPGTGGEQYF. CDR3 DNA: TGTGCCAGCAGACAATCACCCGGGACAGGGGGCGAGCAGTACTTC.

The chain employs TRBV4-3 and TRBJ1-4; 7 positions agree with TRBD1. Germline values: CDR1 LGHNA, CDR2 YSLEER. J was trimmed by 3 bases and V by 1 base; bases with no gene match: 2. The CDR3 loop spans 15 amino acids. CDR3: CASSQGDSPNEKLFF. CDR3 DNA sequence: TGCGCCAGCAGCCAAGGGGACAGTCCTAATGAAAAACTGTTTTTT.

The chain combines TRBV6-1 with TRBJ1-2, with D perhaps matching TRBD1 (6 bases). With 4 bases removed from V and 8 bases from J, the gap between germline ends came to 23 bases. The CDR3 covers 16 residues. Germline lookup yields CDR1 MNHNS and CDR2 SASEGT. The CDR3 spells CASSALTRGREYGYTF. The CDR3 bases are TGTGCCAGCAGTGCGTTGACAAGGGGGAGGGAGTACGGCTACACCTTC.

The chain employs TRBV1 and TRBJ2-1; the table's D call TRBD2 went unverified against the DNA. TRBV1 is designated a pseudogene. CDR3 length equals 17 residues. This CDR3 is CTSSHPPGPQGLLEQFF. The DNA of the CDR3 is TGCACCAGCAGCCACCCCCCAGGGCCCCAGGGACTGCTCGAGCAGTTCTTC.

This clone was found a few times. The rearrangement links TRBV12-5 to TRBJ1-4; D not certain. The CDR3 is made up of 17 amino acids. V lost 0 bases and J 6 bases, leaving 17 bases between the germline ends. Germline V lookup: CDR1 LGHNT, CDR2 FRNRAP. The DNA of the CDR3 is TGTGCTAGTGGTTTGGTACGGCTTTTTGGGAGGGATGAAAAACTGTTTTTT. This sequence encodes CASGLVRLFGRDEKLFF.

The J gene is TRBJ2-3, the V gene TRBV24-1; D remains ambiguous. V was cut by 3 bases and J by 4 bases, with 16 bases left in between. The germline V gene has CDR1 KGHDR and CDR2 SFDVKD. The CDR3 is 16 amino acids. CDR3 DNA: TGTGCCACCAGTGATCGCGGAGCTCTTTCTTCAGATACGCAGTATTTT. This gives the protein CATSDRGALSSDTQYF.

The chain is built from TRBV18 and TRBJ2-5; 9 nucleotides line up with TRBD1. The CDR3 is 13 residues long. V shed 6 bases, J shed 5 bases, and the junction held 4 bases outside the gene matches. CDR1 and CDR2 from the germline V gene are KGHSH and LQKENI. CDR3 coding DNA: TGTGCCAGCTCCCGAGGACAGGGGGAGACCCAGTACTTC. It translates to CASSRGQGETQYF.

V gene TRBV7-9 combines with J gene TRBJ2-1; the D is unclear. Germline V CDR1 and CDR2: SEHNR, FQNEAQ (reference sequence). Between the trimmed V and J ends, which lost 4 bases and 0 bases, there was a span of 13 bases. This CDR3 region has 16 residues. This chain's CDR3 is CASSSWASSSYNEQFF. The CDR3 region has the DNA TGTGCCAGCAGCTCTTGGGCATCGAGCTCCTACAATGAGCAGTTCTTC. Full variable domain (missing parts from reference TRBV7-9 and TRBJ2-1): DTGVSQNPRHKITKRGQNVTFRCDPISEHNRLYWYRQTLGQGPEFLTYFQNEAQLEKSRLLSDRFSAERPKGSFSTLEIQRTEQGDSAMYLCASSSWASSSYNEQFFGPGTRLTVL.

This clone has just one count. The V gene is TRBV5-1, the J gene TRBJ1-2; D possibly corresponds to TRBD1 (5 bases). CDR1 and CDR2 from the germline V gene are SGHRS and YFSETQ. This CDR3 is 16 amino acids long. V lost 2 bases to trimming and J lost 7 bases, with 21 bases between them. The CDR3 protein is CASSFRPADTLGGYTF. The CDR3 DNA sequence: TGCGCCAGCAGCTTCCGGCCCGCGGACACGTTGGGTGGCTACACCTTC.

This clone was recorded a few times. The V gene is TRBV12-5, the J gene TRBJ2-1; TRBD2 matches at 7 bases. CDR1 is LGHNT and CDR2 is FRNRAP in the germline V gene. The CDR3 contains 17 residues. V gave up 4 bases and J gave up 0 bases; unmatched junction bases: 9. CDR3 coding DNA: TGTGCTAGTGGTTCCTTGACGGCTAGCGGCTCCTACAATGAGCAGTTCTTC. Protein sequence: CASGSLTASGSYNEQFF. Based on the CDR3 plus reference TRBV12-5 and TRBJ2-1, the full variable domain is DARVTQTPRHKVTEMGQEVTMRCQPILGHNTVFWYRQTMMQGLELLAYFRNRAPLDDSGMPKDRFSAEMPDATLATLKIQPSEPRDSAVYFCASGSLTASGSYNEQFFGPGTRLTVL.

The chain is built from TRBV6-6 and TRBJ2-7; the D gene is possibly TRBD1 (6 bases). This CDR3 spans 12 amino acids. The V end lost 5 bases, the J end lost 3 bases, and 8 bases lay between the germline ends. Germline CDR1 reads MNHNY; CDR2 reads SVGAGI (reference sequence). In DNA, the CDR3 is TGTGCCAGCAGTCAACAGGGCTACGAGCAGTACTTC. This translates into CASSQQGYEQYF.

J is TRBJ2-1 and V is TRBV7-9; 10 nucleotides agree with TRBD1. The V segment lost 3 bases and the J segment 7 bases; nucleotides outside the gene matches: 6. This CDR3 contains 15 residues. Germline CDR1 and CDR2: SEHNR and FQNEAQ (reference sequence). In DNA form, the CDR3 reads TGTGCCAGCAGCTTCGGACAGGGGGAAGGAAATGAGCAGTTCTTC. Its translation: CASSFGQGEGNEQFF.

The gene calls are TRBV5-4 and TRBJ1-2, with 10 nucleotides matching TRBD1. The junction had 6 bases not matched to a gene; V was cut back by 3 bases and J by 4 bases. The CDR3 runs 15 residues. Per the germline V gene, CDR1 is SGHNT and CDR2 is YYREEE (reference sequence). CDR3 sequence reads: CASSSKTGGVYGYTF. CDR3 in DNA: TGTGCCAGCAGCTCCAAGACAGGGGGCGTCTATGGCTACACCTTC. The full variable domain, rest sourced from reference TRBV5-4 and TRBJ1-2, is ETGVTQSPTHLIKTRGQQVTLRCSSQSGHNTVSWYQQALGQGPQFIFQYYREEENGRGNFPPRFSGLQFPNYSSELNVNALELDDSALYLCASSSKTGGVYGYTFGSGTRLTVV.

This clone showed up just once. The same CDR3 also results from other DNA sequences found in this sample. J is TRBJ2-3 and V is TRBV18; D gene ambiguous. Looked up from germline, CDR1 is KGHSH and CDR2 is LQKENI. The V end was cut by 0 bases, the J end by 4 bases, with 5 bases between. The CDR3 spans 13 residues. The CDR3 loop reads CASSPPSADTQYF. The CDR3 nucleotides are TGTGCCAGCTCACCACCGTCGGCAGATACGCAGTATTTT. Together with reference TRBV18 and TRBJ2-3, the CDR3 gives the full variable domain: NAGVMQNPRHLVRRRGQEARLRCSPMKGHSHVYWYRQLPEEGLKFMVYLQKENIIDESGMPKERFSAEFPKEGPSILRIQQVVRGDSAAYFCASSPPSADTQYFGPGTRLTVL.

The gene calls are TRBV5-1 and TRBJ1-3, with D perhaps matching TRBD1 (5 bases). Germline V gene data show CDR1 as SGHRS and CDR2 as YFSETQ. With 0 bases removed from V and 0 bases from J, the gap between germline ends came to 10 bases. This CDR3 spans 16 amino acids. In DNA, the CDR3 is TGCGCCAGCAGCTTGGCCCCGACAGACTCTGGAAACACCATATATTTT. The encoded protein is CASSLAPTDSGNTIYF.